This passage covers 21 T cell receptor beta chains from one sample sequenced in a study of CD8 T cells in ankylosing spondylitis. Study findings and constraints: Fewer than 10 highly homologous variants made up a TCR beta motif that seemed to typify ankylosing spondylitis blood.

One entry per CDR3 protein, called by TCRdb with MiXCR from the 5' RACE reads. The sample includes some 200,000 distinct CDR3 sequences, 5.5% to 7.5% of them seen just once. Antigen specificity for these receptors is unknown. The sequenced sample was blood, either unsorted or a sorted T cell fraction (not recorded which). These receptors were taken from a male donor with ankylosing spondylitis.

This clonotype was counted ten times or more. The chain joins TRBV20-1 to TRBJ2-7, with D unresolved. This CDR3 has 14 residues. Germline V CDR1 and CDR2: DFQATT, SNEGSKA (reference sequence). The ends were cut back, 0 bases at V and 2 bases at J, with 11 bases in the middle. CDR3 DNA sequence: TGCAGTGCTAGAGATCGACGACTTACCTACGAGCAGTACTTC. Translating gives CSARDRRLTYEQYF.

The genes are TRBV7-9 and TRBJ2-6, with D maybe TRBD1 (5 bases). V gave up 1 base and J gave up 4 bases, with 11 bases separating them. The germline gives CDR1 SEHNR, CDR2 FQNEAQ (reference sequence). The CDR3 is 16 residues long. This CDR3 is CASSLVRGEGANVLTF. CDR3 bases: TGTGCCAGCAGCTTAGTTAGGGGTGAGGGGGCCAACGTCCTGACTTTC.

Ten or more counts support this clonotype. The V call is TRBV7-2, the J call TRBJ2-1, with D possibly matching TRBD1 (6 bases). The CDR3 totals 16 residues. V shed 2 bases and J shed 7 bases, with 18 bases lying between them. CDR1 and CDR2 from the germline V gene are SGHTA and FQGNSA. As DNA, the CDR3 is TGTGCCAGCAGCTTAATAGGGGGAAAGTCCCGTAATGAGCAGTTCTTC. Its protein product is CASSLIGGKSRNEQFF.

This clonotype was seen a handful of times. V is TRBV4-1 and J is TRBJ2-7; 9 bases line up with TRBD2. Losses at the gene ends were 1 base for V and 4 bases for J; bases not matched to a gene: 8. This CDR3 comprises 16 residues. Germline CDR1 MGHRA, CDR2 YSYEKL. The CDR3 DNA follows: TGCGCCAGCAGCCAAGTACGACTAGCGGAGGGGTACGAGCAGTACTTC. Protein: CASSQVRLAEGYEQYF.

This clonotype was seen repeatedly, ten times or more. The J gene is TRBJ1-2, the V gene TRBV2; 7 positions agree with TRBD1. J gave up 8 bases and V 4 bases, and 16 bases lay outside the gene matches. Per the germline V gene, CDR1 is SNHLY and CDR2 is FYNNEI. The CDR3 loop spans 16 amino acids. CDR3 DNA sequence: TGTGCCAGCAGTGGGGACCGACAGGGCATCTCATGGGGCTACACCTTC. Residues: CASSGDRQGISWGYTF.

This clonotype was seen repeatedly, ten times or more. This rearrangement joins TRBV14 to TRBJ2-7; TRBD1 is a possible D gene (5 bases). V gave up 5 bases and J gave up 1 base, with 9 bases separating them. CDR1 SGHDN and CDR2 FVKESK come from the germline V gene. This CDR3 comprises 13 residues. The CDR3 DNA reads TGTGCCAGCAGCGGACGACAGTCCTACGAGCAGTACTTC. Amino acids: CASSGRQSYEQYF. Full variable domain (rest looked up from reference TRBV14 and TRBJ2-7): EAGVTQFPSHSVIEKGQTVTLRCDPISGHDNLYWYRRVMGKEIKFLLHFVKESKQDESGMPNNRFLAERTGGTYSTLKVQPAELEDSGVYFCASSGRQSYEQYFGPGTRLTVT.

This clonotype was detected many times. The chain couples TRBV11-1 to TRBJ2-2; 15 bases map to TRBD2. The CDR3 extends over 18 amino acids. The germline gives CDR1 SGHAT, CDR2 FQDESV (reference sequence). Trimming took 5 bases from V and 0 from J; bases not matched to a gene: 4. The CDR3: CASSGGLAGGSNTGELFF. The CDR3 DNA reads TGTGCCAGCAGCGGGGGACTAGCGGGGGGATCGAACACCGGGGAGCTGTTTTTT. The whole variable domain, filled in from reference TRBV11-1 and TRBJ2-2, reads EAEVAQSPRYKITEKSQAVAFWCDPISGHATLYWYRQILGQGPELLVQFQDESVVDDSQLPKDRFSAERLKGVDSTLKIQPAELGDSAMYLCASSGGLAGGSNTGELFFGEGSRLTVL.

Ten or more counts support this clonotype. The CDR3 loop reads CSVVGQGRIMNTEAFF. CDR3 in DNA: TGCAGCGTAGTTGGACAGGGAAGGATCATGAACACTGAAGCTTTCTTT. V is TRBV29-1 and J is TRBJ1-1; 8 nucleotides line up with TRBD1. Germline values: CDR1 SQVTM, CDR2 ANQGSEA. The CDR3 spans 16 residues. The ends lost 6 bases at V and 0 bases at J; junction bases unmatched: 12.

This clonotype was picked up many times. V and J are TRBV7-9 and TRBJ2-2; 9 bases align to TRBD1. The CDR3 runs 16 residues. The germline gives CDR1 SEHNR, CDR2 FQNEAQ (reference sequence). The V gene end was trimmed by 6 bases and the J gene end by 3 bases; junction bases not matched to a gene: 8. CDR3 in amino acids: CASSYRGRMHTGELFF. The CDR3 DNA reads as TGTGCCAGCAGTTACAGGGGGCGTATGCACACCGGGGAGCTGTTTTTT.

This clonotype was picked up many times. The rearrangement joins TRBV5-1 to TRBJ1-1; the match to TRBD1 covers 7 bases. V lost 2 bases and J lost 11; bases outside the gene matches: 12. The germline CDR1 and CDR2 sequences are SGHRS and YFSETQ. This CDR3 has 14 residues. Here the CDR3 DNA reads TGCGCCAGCAGCTTCACCACAGGGGTGGACGGGGCTTTCTTT. Protein product: CASSFTTGVDGAFF.

This clonotype was seen many times. The chain recombines TRBV4-3 with TRBJ2-1; TRBD1 might be the D (5 bases). Looked up from germline, CDR1 is LGHNA and CDR2 is YSLEER. The CDR3 length is 15 residues. Trimming stripped 1 base from V and 0 bases from J, with 7 bases between. The CDR3 spells CASSQGQSSYNEQFF. For the CDR3, the DNA is TGCGCCAGCAGCCAAGGACAGAGCTCCTACAATGAGCAGTTCTTC.

This clonotype came up many times. The V gene is TRBV24-1, the J gene TRBJ1-2; D is unclear. V lost 6 bases to trimming and J lost 1 base, with 2 bases between them. The CDR3 sequence is 11 residues long. In germline, CDR1 is KGHDR, CDR2 SFDVKD. The CDR3 sequence: CATSNNYGYTF. The CDR3 nucleotides read TGTGCCACCAGTAATAACTATGGCTACACCTTC.

The chain combines TRBV6-5 with TRBJ2-7; 7 positions match TRBD2. There are 17 residues in the CDR3. Germline V gives CDR1 MNHEY, CDR2 SVGAGI. Trimming took 4 bases from V and 2 from J; bases not matched to a gene: 14. CDR3 region: CASSSHPGLAEAYEQYF. CDR3 DNA sequence: TGTGCCAGCAGTTCCCACCCGGGTCTAGCGGAGGCCTACGAGCAGTACTTC.

J is TRBJ1-5 and V is TRBV10-3, with D possibly TRBD1 on 5 matching bases. V dropped 2 bases and J dropped 4 bases, with 12 bases sitting between them. Germline assignment: CDR1 ENHRY and CDR2 SYGVKD. The CDR3 totals 15 residues. The DNA of the CDR3 is TGTGCCATCAGTGAGAGGGGAATGTTGAATCAGCCCCAGCATTTT. Its protein is CAISERGMLNQPQHF.

Many counts were recorded for this clonotype. The gene calls are TRBV4-1 and TRBJ2-5, with D possibly matching TRBD1 (5 bases). The germline V gene has CDR1 MGHRA and CDR2 YSYEKL. V dropped 7 bases and J dropped 5 bases, with 20 bases sitting between them. There are 15 residues in the CDR3. CDR3 in amino acids: CASTPSPGASETQYF. In DNA, the CDR3 is TGCGCCAGCACCCCTTCCCCTGGGGCCTCGGAGACCCAGTACTTC.

This clonotype appeared many times. The rearrangement joins TRBV7-2 to TRBJ1-4; D unresolved. This CDR3 contains 15 residues. With 5 bases removed from V and 4 bases from J, the gap between germline ends came to 14 bases. CDR1 SGHTA and CDR2 FQGNSA come from the germline V gene. For the CDR3, the DNA is TGTGCCAGCAGCGCCCTGGTGGGGTTTAATGAAAAACTGTTTTTT. As protein: CASSALVGFNEKLFF.

This clonotype was found many times. The J gene is TRBJ2-1, the V gene TRBV10-3, with D possibly being TRBD2 (6 bases). This CDR3 region has 10 residues. Deletions cut 8 bases from V and 7 bases from J, with 6 bases between. Germline CDR1 reads ENHRY; CDR2 reads SYGVKD. The CDR3 is CAIGRNEQFF. In DNA, the CDR3 is TGTGCCATCGGGAGGAATGAGCAGTTCTTC.

The V call is TRBV5-1, the J call TRBJ2-1, with a possible D match to TRBD2 (5 bases). With 0 bases removed from V and 10 bases from J, the gap between germline ends came to 11 bases. Germline values: CDR1 SGHRS, CDR2 YFSETQ. The CDR3 is 13 amino acids. In nucleotides, the CDR3 is TGCGCCAGCAGCTTGGAAGGGTCGGGGGAGCAGTTCTTC. Protein product: CASSLEGSGEQFF. Supplemented by reference TRBV5-1 and TRBJ2-1, the full variable domain reads KAGVTQTPRYLIKTRGQQVTLSCSPISGHRSVSWYQQTPGQGLQFLFEYFSETQRNKGNFPGRFSGRQFSNSRSEMNVSTLELGDSALYLCASSLEGSGEQFFGPGTRLTVL.

This clonotype was observed a handful of times. V usage is TRBV9 and J usage is TRBJ2-2; weak D call: TRBD1 (6 bases). The germline V gene has CDR1 SGDLS and CDR2 YYNGEE. The CDR3 has 16 residues. V lost 0 bases and J 0 bases, leaving 9 bases between the germline ends. The CDR3 DNA reads TGTGCCAGCAGCGTAGTGGGGGCGTCGAACACCGGGGAGCTGTTTTTT. This encodes CASSVVGASNTGELFF.

This clonotype was found many times. The chain couples TRBV27 to TRBJ1-6; TRBD1 matches at 9 bases. The CDR3 spans 14 residues. Germline lookup yields CDR1 MNHEY and CDR2 SMNVEV (reference sequence). The J segment lost 9 bases and the V segment lost 5 bases, leaving 5 bases of the junction unmatched. CDR3 DNA: TGTGCCAGCAGTCCGGGACAGGGTATTTCACCCCTCCACTTT. As protein: CASSPGQGISPLHF.

V and J are TRBV4-3 and TRBJ2-1; 7 bases align to TRBD2. There are 17 residues in the CDR3. J gave up 7 bases and V 0 bases, and 12 bases lay outside the gene matches. Looked up from germline, CDR1 is LGHNA and CDR2 is YSLEER. The DNA for the CDR3 is TGCGCCAGCAGCCAAGATTGGGCGGGAGTGGGCGAGAATGAGCAGTTCTTC. Its translation: CASSQDWAGVGENEQFF.